A single sample gave rise to the 32 T cell receptor beta chains below, sequenced in a study of neurological immune-mediated disorders (dated by TCRdb to the late 2010s). Receptor amplification or capture employed 5' RACE. This sample was sequenced with an Illumina HiSeq 2500. TCRdb cleaned the public reads at Q25 with fastp, built clones with MiXCR and kept in-frame beta chains. Here each entry gathers all rows of one CDR3 protein and keeps the most common genes and DNA. The sample contains 20,000 to 30,000 distinct CDR3 sequences, 2% to 3% of them found a single time. The top ten clones comprise over 2% of the sample. Sequenced material: PBMCs. The receptors here all came from a woman between 50 and 59 years old with multiple sclerosis.

This clonotype occurred many times. The V gene is TRBV2, the J gene TRBJ1-1; D unresolved. Germline V CDR1 and CDR2: SNHLY, FYNNEI. This CDR3 comprises 13 residues. The V and J ends lost 8 bases and 4 bases respectively, with 14 bases between them. CDR3 DNA sequence: TGTGCCAGCTATCAGGACGAGAGCACTGAAGCTTTCTTT. Translated: CASYQDESTEAFF.

This clonotype has at least ten counts. The chain uses TRBV7-3 and TRBJ1-1, with D unclear. V was clipped by 1 base and J by 0 bases, with 9 bases between them. CDR3 length equals 15 residues. Germline loops: CDR1 SGHTA, CDR2 FQGTGA. The CDR3 reads CASSLSGPMNTEAFF. In nucleotides, the CDR3 is TGTGCCAGCAGCTTAAGCGGGCCAATGAACACTGAAGCTTTCTTT. Filled out from reference TRBV7-3 and TRBJ1-1, the complete variable domain reads GAGVSQTPSNKVTEKGKYVELRCDPISGHTALYWYRQSLGQGPEFLIYFQGTGAADDSGLPNDRFFAVRPEGSVSTLKIQRTERGDSAVYLCASSLSGPMNTEAFFGQGTRLTVV.

This clonotype was observed many times. This chain connects TRBV12-3 or TRBV12-4 to TRBJ2-1; TRBD2 matches 10 bases. V shed 5 bases and J 9 bases; nucleotides not matched to a gene: 10. This CDR3 spans 15 amino acids. CDR3 residues: CASSRARLAGVEQFF. For the CDR3, the DNA is TGTGCCAGCAGTCGAGCCCGGCTAGCGGGAGTTGAGCAGTTCTTC.

The chain links TRBV7-9 to TRBJ2-1, with D hard to call. Germline V CDR1 and CDR2: SEHNR, FQNEAQ (reference sequence). The CDR3 totals 12 residues. Trimming removed 4 bases at V and 10 bases at J, with 11 bases between. CDR3 DNA: TGTGCCAGCAGCTCCGACAAGGAGGAGCAGTTCTTC. Residues: CASSSDKEEQFF.

Ten or more counts support this clonotype. The chain couples TRBV10-3 to TRBJ2-3, with 11 bases identical to TRBD2. The CDR3 spans 15 residues. Germline values: CDR1 ENHRY, CDR2 SYGVKD. The junction had 3 bases not matched to a gene; V was cut back by 2 bases and J by 5 bases. The CDR3 loop reads CAISEAGLAGDTQYF. CDR3 DNA sequence: TGTGCCATCAGTGAGGCAGGACTAGCGGGAGATACGCAGTATTTT.

This clonotype was counted at least ten times. This sequence joins TRBV10-3 and TRBJ1-6, with D tentatively TRBD1 (5 bases). Trimming stripped 7 bases from V and 6 bases from J, with 10 bases between. In germline, CDR1 is ENHRY, CDR2 SYGVKD. The CDR3 runs to 13 residues. CDR3 amino acids: CAITPGFNSPLHF. CDR3 DNA sequence: TGTGCCATCACTCCAGGGTTTAATTCACCCCTCCACTTT.

At least ten counts were recorded for this clonotype. V gene TRBV5-6 combines with J gene TRBJ2-5; D is unresolved. This CDR3 is 13 amino acids long. The germline V gene encodes CDR1 SGHDT and CDR2 YYEEEE. With 2 bases removed from V and 1 base from J, the gap between germline ends came to 6 bases. CDR3: CASSFSIQETQYF. CDR3 DNA: TGTGCCAGCAGCTTCAGTATCCAAGAGACCCAGTACTTC.

By frequency in the sample, this clonotype is medium-sized. The chain has TRBV7-9 and TRBJ2-1; D not certain. The germline V gene encodes CDR1 SEHNR and CDR2 FQNEAQ (reference sequence). The length of the CDR3 is 14 residues. V dropped 5 bases and J dropped 9 bases, with 17 bases sitting between them. The CDR3 protein is CASSRPPDDGEQFF. DNA of the CDR3: TGTGCCAGCAGCCGACCCCCGGACGACGGTGAGCAGTTCTTC.

In its sample, this clonotype was seen many times. J is TRBJ1-1 and V is TRBV27, with D unclear. Trimming took 6 bases from V and 0 from J, leaving 8 bases between them. The V gene's germline CDR1 is MNHEY and CDR2 SMNVEV (reference sequence). This CDR3 is built from 13 residues. CDR3 coding DNA: TGTGCCAGCAGACCATACATGAACACTGAAGCTTTCTTT. Its translation: CASRPYMNTEAFF.

This clonotype was detected ten times or more. The chain is built from TRBV6-2 or TRBV6-3 and TRBJ2-7; 9 bases match TRBD2. J was trimmed by 0 bases and V by 6 bases; bases with no gene match: 6. Per germline, CDR1 MNHEY and CDR2 SVGEGT. CDR3 length: 15 residues. The CDR3 nucleotides read TGTGCCAGCAGGCCAGCGGGGGGCCCCTCCTACGAGCAGTACTTC. Translation gives CASRPAGGPSYEQYF.

This clonotype has a handful of counts. This chain links TRBV6-5 with TRBJ1-6; D unresolved. The CDR3 contains 14 residues. V was cut by 6 bases and J by 9 bases, with 15 bases left in between. Per the germline V gene, CDR1 is MNHEY and CDR2 is SVGAGI. The chain's CDR3 is CASRAGERGSPLHF. CDR3 in DNA: TGTGCCAGCAGGGCAGGAGAGCGGGGTTCACCCCTCCACTTT.

By share of the sample, this clonotype is medium-sized. The gene calls are TRBV10-3 and TRBJ2-1; D possibly corresponds to TRBD1 (5 bases). This CDR3 has 16 residues. The germline V gene encodes CDR1 ENHRY and CDR2 SYGVKD. Deletions cut 0 bases from V and 1 base from J, with 10 bases between. This chain's CDR3 is CAISESGLYSYNEQFF. As DNA, the CDR3 is TGTGCCATCAGTGAGTCGGGGCTCTATTCCTACAATGAGCAGTTCTTC.

By sample share, this clonotype is medium-sized (0.01 to 0.1%). The V call is TRBV12-3 or TRBV12-4, the J call TRBJ1-4; D is undetermined. This CDR3 is 13 amino acids long. V dropped 1 base and J dropped 8 bases, with 8 bases sitting between them. The CDR3 DNA reads as TGTGCCAGCAGTTTAGGCGCTGGGGAAAAACTGTTTTTT. It yields the protein CASSLGAGEKLFF.

In this sample, this clonotype turned up many times. V gene TRBV7-3 combines with J gene TRBJ1-1, with D maybe TRBD1 (6 bases). The CDR3 spans 18 residues. The V end was cut by 0 bases, the J end by 2 bases, with 19 bases between. Germline CDR1 is SGHTA and CDR2 is FQGTGA. This CDR3 is CASSLTGGRVGPNTEAFF. The CDR3 nucleotides read TGTGCCAGCAGCTTAACGGGGGGCAGGGTTGGTCCTAACACTGAAGCTTTCTTT.

This clonotype was recorded at least ten times. The chain combines TRBV7-9 with TRBJ2-3; 8 bases map to TRBD1. Germline V CDR1 and CDR2: SEHNR, FQNEAQ (reference sequence). V lost 5 bases and J lost 1; bases outside the gene matches: 8. CDR3 size: 16 residues. CDR3 amino acids: CASSPRRTGRTDTQYF. The CDR3 region has the DNA TGTGCCAGCAGCCCCCGTCGGACAGGGCGCACAGATACGCAGTATTTT.

This clonotype was counted at least ten times. The chain combines TRBV2 with TRBJ2-7; 7 nucleotides line up with TRBD1. The J segment lost 3 bases and the V segment lost 7 bases, leaving 6 bases of the junction unmatched. The CDR3 covers 13 residues. Germline lookup yields CDR1 SNHLY and CDR2 FYNNEI. CDR3 residues: CASTDRVGYEQYF. Written as DNA, the CDR3 is TGTGCCAGCACCGACAGGGTGGGCTACGAGCAGTACTTC.

This clonotype was found many times. V usage is TRBV20-1 and J usage is TRBJ2-7; D is ambiguous. V gave up 4 bases and J gave up 2 bases, with 12 bases separating them. Germline loops: CDR1 DFQATT, CDR2 SNEGSKA (reference sequence). The CDR3 spans 13 residues. As DNA, the CDR3 is TGCAGTGCTATACTGGTAGAGACCTACGAGCAGTACTTC. Protein product: CSAILVETYEQYF.

In this sample, this clonotype turned up many times. This chain connects TRBV29-1 to TRBJ1-2; no firm D call. The CDR3 runs 15 residues. Between the trimmed V and J ends, which lost 2 bases and 8 bases, there was a span of 21 bases. CDR1 and CDR2 (germline): SQVTM, ANQGSEA. The CDR3 sequence: CSVEYSVSGSQGYTF. In DNA form, the CDR3 reads TGCAGCGTTGAATATTCCGTATCGGGGTCGCAAGGCTACACCTTC.

This clonotype has at least ten counts. CDR3 nucleotides: TGCAGTGCTAGCGGAGGGTCGGGCCCCACTGAAGCTTTCTTT. This encodes CSASGGSGPTEAFF. V is TRBV20-1 and J is TRBJ1-1; no firm D call. CDR3 length: 14 amino acids. The germline CDR1 and CDR2 sequences are DFQATT and SNEGSKA (reference sequence). Trimming pared 3 bases from V and 4 bases from J, leaving 15 bases between.

This clonotype was found many times. The chain carries TRBV12-3 or TRBV12-4 and TRBJ1-1; D is ambiguous. V was pared by 3 bases and J by 5 bases, with 10 bases between. The CDR3 sequence is 13 residues long. CDR3 DNA: TGTGCCAGCAGTTTCGCCGGCGGAACTGAAGCTTTCTTT. Encoded protein: CASSFAGGTEAFF.

This clonotype was seen many times. The chain uses TRBV20-1 and TRBJ1-1; 8 bases are a match to TRBD1. Germline trimming cut 0 bases from V and 1 base from J; bases unmatched to any gene: 4. The germline V gene has CDR1 DFQATT and CDR2 SNEGSKA (reference sequence). This CDR3 has 15 amino acids. The CDR3 DNA is TGCAGTGCTAGAGATCGGGGGACAGGGAACACTGAAGCTTTCTTT. Translation: CSARDRGTGNTEAFF.

This clonotype was counted at least ten times. The chain is built from TRBV29-1 and TRBJ1-2; the D gene is possibly TRBD1 (6 bases). The CDR3 contains 12 residues. Germline lookup yields CDR1 SQVTM and CDR2 ANQGSEA. V was cut by 4 bases and J by 8 bases, with 14 bases left in between. CDR3 in amino acids: CSVGMGASGYTF. CDR3 in DNA: TGCAGCGTTGGGATGGGGGCTTCGGGCTACACCTTC. Based on the CDR3 plus reference TRBV29-1 and TRBJ1-2, the full variable domain is SAVISQKPSRDICQRGTSLTIQCQVDSQVTMMFWYRQQPGQSLTLIATANQGSEATYESGFVIDKFPISRPNLTFSTLTVSNMSPEDSSIYLCSVGMGASGYTFGSGTRLTVV.

This clonotype was found many times. The chain employs TRBV2 and TRBJ1-1; the match to TRBD1 covers 7 bases. V dropped 5 bases and J dropped 1; count of bases not matched to a gene: 4. Germline V gives CDR1 SNHLY, CDR2 FYNNEI. The length of the CDR3 is 14 residues. The CDR3 loop is CASSHQGGNTEAFF. For the CDR3, the DNA is TGTGCCAGCAGTCATCAGGGGGGGAACACTGAAGCTTTCTTT. Complete variable domain (other parts from reference TRBV2 and TRBJ1-1): EPEVTQTPSHQVTQMGQEVILRCVPISNHLYFYWYRQILGQKVEFLVSFYNNEISEKSEIFDDQFSVERPDGSNFTLKIRSTKLEDSAMYFCASSHQGGNTEAFFGQGTRLTVV.

This clonotype was counted ten times or more. The CDR3 nucleotides are TGTGCCAGCAGCTCTCGATCGATGAACACTGAAGCTTTCTTT. Its translation: CASSSRSMNTEAFF. V usage is TRBV7-8 and J usage is TRBJ1-1; D call uncertain. The CDR3 extends over 14 amino acids. CDR1 is SGHVS and CDR2 is FQNEAQ in the germline V gene. V gave up 4 bases and J gave up 0 bases, with 9 bases separating them.

This clonotype was seen at least ten times. The chain is built from TRBV10-3 and TRBJ2-3, with D hard to call. The CDR3 runs to 13 residues. CDR1 and CDR2 from the germline V gene are ENHRY and SYGVKD. The germline V and J ends were trimmed by 2 bases and 3 bases, with 6 bases remaining between them. The CDR3 protein is CAISEQSTDTQYF. CDR3 bases: TGTGCCATCAGTGAGCAGTCTACAGATACGCAGTATTTT.

Ten or more counts support this clonotype. The J gene is TRBJ2-7, the V gene TRBV25-1, with TRBD1 as a possible D gene (7 bases). This CDR3 spans 14 amino acids. Trimming took off 2 bases at V and 2 bases at J, with 10 bases between the two ends. Germline CDR1 reads MGHDK; CDR2 reads SYGVNS. CDR3 nucleotides: TGTGCCAGCAGTGAAGCGGGACAGACCTACGAGCAGTACTTC. Translation gives CASSEAGQTYEQYF.

In its sample, this clonotype was seen once. One end of the junction fails to match germline, which may point to a read error. This chain connects TRBV6-6 to TRBJ2-7; D perhaps matches TRBD2 (5 bases). Germline V gene data show CDR1 as MNHNY and CDR2 as SVGAGI (reference sequence). The CDR3 consists of 11 residues. CDR3 sequence: CVSGVRAKQYF. The CDR3 DNA reads TGTGTCAGCGGCGTACGGGCCAAGCAGTACTTC.

This clonotype occurred many times. The DNA for the CDR3 is TGTGCCAGCAGTCGGCAGGCCGGGGAGCTGTTTTTT. The encoded protein is CASSRQAGELFF. The chain carries TRBV12-3 or TRBV12-4 and TRBJ2-2; D gene ambiguous. The CDR3 is 12 residues long. Trimming took 5 bases from V and 6 from J, leaving 7 bases between them.

This clonotype was detected ten times or more. The chain joins TRBV2 to TRBJ2-1; 7 nucleotides line up with TRBD2. This CDR3 is built from 15 residues. V lost 0 bases to trimming and J lost 10 bases; unmatched junction nucleotides: 9. Per germline, CDR1 SNHLY and CDR2 FYNNEI. Written as DNA, the CDR3 is TGTGCCAGCAGTGAAGCGCTTCCTAGCGGTACAGAGCAGTTCTTC. It translates to CASSEALPSGTEQFF.

This clonotype was seen repeatedly, ten times or more. The V gene is TRBV28, the J gene TRBJ2-3; D not certain. Germline V CDR1 and CDR2: MDHEN, SYDVKM. The CDR3 spans 13 residues. Trimming stripped 3 bases from V and 1 base from J, with 5 bases between. The CDR3 reads CASSFRGTDTQYF. The CDR3 DNA sequence: TGTGCCAGCAGTTTTCGGGGCACAGATACGCAGTATTTT.

There are many counts of this clonotype. The genes are TRBV29-1 and TRBJ1-3; D possibly corresponds to TRBD1 (5 bases). Per the germline V gene, CDR1 is SQVTM and CDR2 is ANQGSEA. CDR3 length: 13 residues. Trimming removed 4 bases from V and 4 bases from J, with 11 bases in between. This CDR3 is CSVGAGSGNTIYF. CDR3 bases: TGCAGCGTTGGGGCAGGGTCAGGAAACACCATATATTTT. The entire variable domain, with the rest obtained from reference TRBV29-1 and TRBJ1-3, is as follows: SAVISQKPSRDICQRGTSLTIQCQVDSQVTMMFWYRQQPGQSLTLIATANQGSEATYESGFVIDKFPISRPNLTFSTLTVSNMSPEDSSIYLCSVGAGSGNTIYFGEGSWLTVV.

By frequency in the sample, this clonotype is medium-sized. The chain carries TRBV15 and TRBJ1-2; D gene ambiguous. The CDR3 spans 15 residues. CDR1 is LNHNV and CDR2 is YYDKDF in the germline V gene (reference sequence). V was shortened by 2 bases and J by 4 bases, with 14 bases between the two germline ends. CDR3 nucleotide sequence: TGTGCCACCAGCAGACCCCGAGAGGGAATCTATGGCTACACCTTC. Translation gives CATSRPREGIYGYTF. Looking up the rest from reference TRBV15 and TRBJ1-2 gives the full variable domain: DAMVIQNPRYQVTQFGKPVTLSCSQTLNHNVMYWYQQKSSQAPKLLFHYYDKDFNNEADTPDNFQSRRPNTSFCFLDIRSPGLGDTAMYLCATSRPREGIYGYTFGSGTRLTVV.